This TCR beta chain derives from a study of blood T cell repertoires in COVID-19. Study in general: Material from acute and convalescent COVID-19 was sourced from the United States, Italy and Spain. From T cells, B-cell-depleted T cells, or PBMCs came the material, which was cDNA or gDNA.

V was clipped by 6 bases and J by 3 bases; unmatched bases: 2. The V gene's germline CDR1 is SGHVS and CDR2 FQNEAQ. The CDR3 is 12 residues long. Per the authors' pipeline: Amplification with reference gene primers provided the estimates of nucleated cell counts. Sequencing used immunoSEQ multiplex PCR; TCRdb keeps in-frame clones, though not all of them. V, J and clone size are taken as reported in that table, and D and trimming were inferred from the DNA itself. The data show some 200,000 clones, with approximately 87% seen just once and 3% to 4.5% held by the top ten. This clonotype was sampled from a young man with active or convalescent COVID-19. This chain uses TRBV7-8 with TRBJ2-7; 7 nucleotides agree with TRBD1. Sequences were obtained from peripheral blood. CDR3 region: CASRGQSYEQYF. CDR3 sequence (DNA): TGTGCCAGCAGGGGACAGAGCTACGAGCAGTACTTC.